These 7 T cell receptor beta chains were all obtained from the same sample, sequenced in a study of glioma-infiltrating T cells after dendritic cell vaccination. Repertoires were generated with immunoSEQ multiplex PCR, while TCRdb's copy carries only in-frame clones and drops some. The sample contains roughly 52,000 clones, over 75% of which appear only once. This sample comprised blood, obtained before dendritic cell vaccination. Receptors were obtained from a human donor with glioblastoma.

V and J are TRBV2 and TRBJ2-4; TRBD2 might be the D (6 bases). The CDR3 is made up of 15 amino acids. V shed 3 bases and J shed 5 bases, with 14 bases lying between them. Germline V gene lookup returns CDR1 SNHLY and CDR2 FYNNEI. The CDR3 sequence: CASSDRLALENIQYF. DNA for the CDR3: TGTGCCAGCAGTGACCGCCTAGCGTTAGAAAACATTCAGTACTTC.

This clone was seen only a few times. The chain links TRBV7-2 to TRBJ1-2; 9 bases align to TRBD1. The CDR3 consists of 16 residues. Germline V gene data show CDR1 as SGHTA and CDR2 as FQGNSA. J gave up 4 bases and V 1 base, and 7 bases lay outside the gene matches. CDR3 loop: CASSLGDRERFYGYTF. The CDR3 DNA follows: TGTGCCAGCAGCTTAGGGGACAGGGAAAGATTCTATGGCTACACCTTC.

The chain links TRBV29-1 to TRBJ2-1, with 8 positions matching TRBD2. After removal of 8 bases from V and 0 bases from J, the junction contained 9 bases not matched to a gene. CDR1 SQVTM and CDR2 ANQGSEA come from the germline V gene. The CDR3 has 15 residues. CDR3 amino acids: CSSGGAGGSYNEQFF. In DNA, the CDR3 is TGCAGCTCCGGGGGGGCGGGGGGCTCCTACAATGAGCAGTTCTTC.

This chain links TRBV4-1 with TRBJ2-7, with D possibly matching TRBD2 (7 bases). V gave up 4 bases and J gave up 1 base, with 20 bases separating them. Germline-derived CDR1 and CDR2 are MGHRA and YSYEKL. CDR3 length: 17 residues. The CDR3 nucleotides read TGCGCCAGCAGCCCCCGGGGGGCGGAGACCTTTTCCTACGAGCAGTACTTC. Translated, it gives CASSPRGAETFSYEQYF.

This chain joins TRBV30 and TRBJ1-5, with D possibly TRBD1 on 5 matching bases. Germline V gene sequence: CDR1 GTSNPN, CDR2 SVGIG (reference sequence). V was cut by 1 base and J by 2 bases, with 9 bases left in between. The CDR3 consists of 14 residues. CDR3 DNA sequence: TGTGCCTGGAGTGGCACAGGTGGCAATCAGCCCCAGCATTTT. Translation gives CAWSGTGGNQPQHF.

The chain employs TRBV10-1 and TRBJ2-1; D remains unclear. The CDR3 covers 13 residues. The V end was cut by 5 bases, the J end by 7 bases, with 12 bases between. Germline-derived CDR1 and CDR2 are WNHNN and SYGVQD (reference sequence). The CDR3 reads CASSPSQLNEQFF. CDR3 DNA: TGCGCCAGCAGTCCTTCCCAACTAAATGAGCAGTTCTTC.

The chain is built from TRBV5-6 and TRBJ1-2, with unresolved D. CDR3 size: 11 residues. The germline V and J ends were trimmed by 5 bases and 8 bases, with 10 bases remaining between them. The germline CDR1 and CDR2 sequences are SGHDT and YYEEEE. The DNA of the CDR3 is TGTGCCAGCAGACGACTAGAGGGCTACACCTTC. This translates into CASRRLEGYTF. Drawing the rest from reference TRBV5-6 and TRBJ1-2, the complete variable domain is DAGVTQSPTHLIKTRGQQVTLRCSPKSGHDTVSWYQQALGQGPQFIFQYYEEEERQRGNFPDRFSGHQFPNYSSELNVNALLLGDSALYLCASRRLEGYTFGSGTRLTVV.